What follows describes a single TCR beta chain. This entry belongs to a study of blood T cell repertoires in COVID-19. Study information: PBMCs, B-cell-depleted T cells, or T cells were the source of the cDNA or gDNA that made up the material.

Per the study methods: Nucleated cell counts were estimated from reference gene primer amplification. The assay was immunoSEQ multiplex PCR, and TCRdb's table has in-frame clones only and misses some. The V and J calls and clone size were taken over from that table, and D and trimming were inferred from the DNA. This table holds about 140,000 clones, around 85% found once. The V and J ends lost 1 base and 0 bases respectively, with 9 bases between them. Germline V CDR1 and CDR2: SGHVS, FQNEAQ. The CDR3 extends over 15 amino acids. Material for sequencing was peripheral blood. The receptor was derived from a human donor in a cohort sampled during active COVID-19. The rearrangement joins TRBV7-8 to TRBJ1-2; D may be TRBD1 (6 bases). CDR3 DNA sequence: TGTGCCAGCAGCTTAGTAGACAGGCCTAACTATGGCTACACCTTC. This encodes CASSLVDRPNYGYTF.